This is a list of T cell receptor beta chains from one sample in a study of shared clonotypes between healthy human individuals. Data came from immunoSEQ multiplex PCR; TCRdb stores just in-frame clones and leaves some out. The table lists roughly 2.5 million clones, 90% to 95% of them singletons, with around 0.15% in the top ten. The sequencing sample was made of naive CD4+ T cells sorted from blood. The receptors derive from a man aged 18 to 29 in good health. The CDR3 runs from the conserved cysteine through the conserved F or W. A D gene is named only where the DNA matches it firmly. Clone size appears in some rows only: once, few, many, or a class for an expanded clone.

>TRBV18|-|TRBJ1-5|-
CASQSDRNQPQHF
TGTGCCAGCCAAAGCGACCGTAATCAGCCCCAGCATTTT
>TRBV9|-|TRBJ2-7|-
CASSADLTPAYEQYF
TGTGCCAGCAGCGCCGATTTGACACCCGCCTACGAGCAGTACTTC
>TRBV5-4|-|TRBJ1-3|TRBD1
CASSEDRGDGNTIYF
TGTGCCAGCAGTGAAGACAGGGGAGACGGAAACACCATATATTTT
>TRBV30|-|TRBJ2-4|-
CAWSESGIAKNIQYF
TGTGCCTGGAGTGAGTCAGGGATAGCCAAAAACATTCAGTACTTC
>TRBV9|-|TRBJ2-2|-
CASSLRSGETNTGELFF
TGTGCCAGCAGCCTCCGCTCGGGAGAAACGAACACCGGGGAGCTGTTTTTT
>TRBV30|-|TRBJ1-2|-
CAWSVSGAAGYTF
TGTGCCTGGAGTGTATCAGGGGCGGCTGGCTACACCTTC
>TRBV5-6|-|TRBJ1-3|-
CASSPRGPTRSGNTIYF
TGTGCCAGCAGCCCCAGGGGTCCTACTCGCTCTGGAAACACCATATATTTT
>TRBV30|-|TRBJ2-3|-
CAWSSGNTDTQYF
TGTGCCTGGAGTTCGGGGAACACAGATACGCAGTATTTT
>TRBV4-2|-|TRBJ2-7|TRBD2
CASSQDREGGYEQYF
TGTGCCAGCAGCCAAGATCGGGAGGGGGGCTACGAGCAGTACTTC
>TRBV12-5|-|TRBJ2-2|-
CASGGDTYTGELFF
TGTGCTAGTGGGGGGGACACCTACACCGGGGAGCTGTTTTTT
>TRBV7-2|-|TRBJ2-5|-
CASSLGQGETQYF
TGTGCCAGCAGCTTAGGTCAGGGAGAGACCCAGTACTTC
>TRBV25-1|-|TRBJ2-2|TRBD2
CASNPSGTNTGELFF
TGTGCCAGCAACCCTAGCGGGACTAACACCGGGGAGCTGTTTTTT
>TRBV30|-|TRBJ1-2|-
CAWSVGGPYGYTF
TGTGCCTGGAGTGTAGGTGGGCCCTATGGCTACACCTTC
>TRBV4-3|-|TRBJ2-2|-
CASSQSMGGTGELFF
TGCGCCAGCAGCCAGTCAATGGGGGGCACCGGGGAGCTGTTTTTT
>TRBV7-2|-|TRBJ1-2|-
CASSLAAGRNNYGYTF
TGTGCCAGCAGCTTAGCGGCCGGCCGCAACAACTATGGCTACACCTTC
>TRBV6-1|-|TRBJ2-3|TRBD2
CASSDPHGLAGVDTQYF
TGTGCCAGCAGTGATCCCCATGGACTAGCGGGGGTAGATACGCAGTATTTT
>TRBV11-2|-|TRBJ2-3|TRBD2
CASSLVGLAGSTDTQYF
TGTGCCAGCAGCTTAGTCGGACTAGCGGGGTCCACAGATACGCAGTATTTT
>TRBV6-5|-|TRBJ2-1|-
CASSHLDEQFF
TGTGCCAGCAGTCACCTAGATGAGCAGTTCTTC
>TRBV7-9|-|TRBJ2-2|-
CASSPQGVGELFF
TGTGCCAGCAGCCCGCAGGGTGTCGGGGAGCTGTTTTTT
>TRBV7-6|-|TRBJ2-3|-
CASSLYSDTQYF
TGTGCCAGCAGCTTATATTCAGATACGCAGTATTTT
>TRBV18|-|TRBJ2-1|-
CASSSGIDNEQFF
TGTGCCAGCTCATCAGGGATCGACAATGAGCAGTTCTTC
>TRBV6-5|-|TRBJ1-1|-
CASRWGTEAFF
TGTGCCAGCAGGTGGGGCACTGAAGCTTTCTTT
>TRBV18|-|TRBJ1-4|-
CASSLSLQGNEKLFF
TGTGCCAGCTCACTAAGTCTACAGGGTAATGAAAAACTGTTTTTT
>TRBV19|-|TRBJ1-2|-
CASSSWRTLDSNYGYTF
TGTGCCAGTAGTTCCTGGCGCACACTCGACTCTAACTATGGCTACACCTTC
>TRBV10-3|-|TRBJ1-1|-
CAISESGSPEAFF
TGTGCCATCAGTGAGTCAGGAAGTCCTGAAGCTTTCTTT
>TRBV2|-|TRBJ1-5|-
CASSVVTFNSNQPQHF
TGTGCCAGCAGTGTAGTGACTTTCAATAGCAATCAGCCCCAGCATTTT
>TRBV5-8|-|TRBJ2-7|-
CASSFSGFYEQYF
TGTGCCAGCAGCTTCAGCGGGTTTTACGAGCAGTACTTC
>TRBV30|-|TRBJ1-2|-
CAWSVGRGDYGYTF
TGTGCCTGGAGTGTAGGCAGGGGTGACTATGGCTACACCTTC
>TRBV21-1|-|TRBJ1-5|-
CASSKAPGQGIEVQPQHF
TGTGCCAGCAGCAAAGCCCCGGGACAGGGGATAGAGGTTCAGCCCCAGCATTTT
>TRBV6-5|-|TRBJ1-5|-
CASRPHSNQPQHF
TGTGCCAGCCGGCCACATAGCAATCAGCCCCAGCATTTT
>TRBV11-2|-|TRBJ1-2|-
CASSLDRQSYGYTF
TGTGCCAGCAGCTTAGACAGGCAGAGCTATGGCTACACCTTC
>TRBV6-1|-|TRBJ2-1|TRBD2
CATASGGGYNEQFF
TGTGCCACCGCTAGCGGGGGGGGCTACAATGAGCAGTTCTTC
>TRBV6-1|-|TRBJ2-7|-
CASSEALRAEQYF
TGTGCCAGCAGTGAAGCGCTCAGGGCCGAGCAGTACTTC
>TRBV29-1|-|TRBJ1-1|TRBD1
CSVGDDRGAFF
TGCAGCGTGGGGGATGACAGGGGTGCTTTCTTT
>TRBV9|-|TRBJ1-2|-
CASSPYDRRGYTF
TGTGCCAGCAGCCCCTATGACAGACGTGGCTACACCTTC
>TRBV5-1|-|TRBJ1-4|-
CASSLGGSSNEKLFF
TGCGCCAGCAGCTTGGGCGGCAGTTCTAATGAAAAACTGTTTTTT
>TRBV30|few|TRBJ1-1|-
CAWSGTEAFF
TGTGCCTGGAGTGGGACTGAAGCTTTCTTT